These 15 T cell receptor beta chains originate from one sample sequenced in a study of T cells after yellow fever vaccination. TCRdb analysed the 5' RACE reads with MiXCR anew, one entry per CDR3 protein. The sample shows about 99,000 distinct CDR3 sequences, roughly 5.8% of them seen only once. The source material was CD8+ T cells sorted from PBMCs, sampled 10 days after the yellow fever booster vaccination. All receptors derive from a man between 18 and 35 years old who received the YFV17D yellow fever vaccine.

Many counts were recorded for this clonotype. The chain recombines TRBV14 with TRBJ2-3; D gene ambiguous. The germline gives CDR1 SGHDN, CDR2 FVKESK. The CDR3 extends over 16 amino acids. V was cut by 3 bases and J by 2 bases, with 15 bases left in between. The CDR3 loop is CASSHFRVTDTDTQYF. The CDR3 DNA reads TGTGCCAGCAGCCACTTCCGGGTTACCGACACAGATACGCAGTATTTT.

This clonotype was seen a handful of times. The chain carries TRBV11-2 and TRBJ2-7; TRBD1 is a possible D gene (5 bases). This CDR3 is 15 amino acids long. Germline values: CDR1 SGHAT, CDR2 FQNNGV. V was pared by 4 bases and J by 3 bases, with 16 bases between. The CDR3, as DNA: TGTGCCAGCAGCTCGGTAACTAAGGGGTACTACGAGCAGTACGTC. It specifies CASSSVTKGYYEQYV.

This clonotype was picked up a small number of times. This chain uses TRBV4-1 with TRBJ2-5; 8 nucleotides align to TRBD2. Germline V gene sequence: CDR1 MGHRA, CDR2 YSYEKL. This CDR3 contains 16 residues. V dropped 0 bases and J dropped 4; count of bases not matched to a gene: 7. CDR3 protein: CASSQDSGGLGETQYF. For the CDR3, the DNA is TGCGCCAGCAGCCAAGATTCGGGGGGGCTGGGAGAGACCCAGTACTTC.

The chain combines TRBV5-1 with TRBJ2-1; D might be TRBD2 (5 bases). Germline CDR1 is SGHRS and CDR2 is YFSETQ. V was shortened by 0 bases and J by 6 bases, with 7 bases between the two germline ends. The CDR3 has 13 amino acids. CDR3: CASSLAGINEQFF. CDR3 nucleotides: TGCGCCAGCAGCTTGGCGGGGATCAATGAGCAGTTCTTC.

This clonotype came up a few times. The chain links TRBV4-1 to TRBJ2-4; tentative D call: TRBD2 (5 bases). V gave up 4 bases and J gave up 8 bases, with 24 bases separating them. The CDR3 is 17 residues long. The V gene's germline CDR1 is MGHRA and CDR2 YSYEKL. CDR3: CASSPEGRFLGQDIQYF. The CDR3 coding sequence is TGCGCCAGCAGCCCCGAGGGCAGGTTCTTGGGTCAGGACATTCAGTACTTC.

This clonotype was seen a few times. CDR3 coding DNA: TGCGCCAGCAGCCAAGAACGGTGGAGACTTGAAGCTTTCTTT. It yields the protein CASSQERWRLEAFF. This rearrangement joins TRBV4-3 to TRBJ1-1, with no clear D. The CDR3 runs to 14 residues. The germline gives CDR1 LGHNA, CDR2 YSLEER. V was clipped by 0 bases and J by 7 bases, with 12 bases between them.

This clonotype was detected many times. The rearrangement joins TRBV5-1 to TRBJ2-3; D possibly uses TRBD1 or TRBD2 (5 bases each). This CDR3 is built from 15 residues. Germline V gene lookup returns CDR1 SGHRS and CDR2 YFSETQ. The germline V and J ends were trimmed by 7 bases and 4 bases, with 19 bases remaining between them. CDR3 amino acids: CASPTGAGNSDTQYF. CDR3 sequence (DNA): TGCGCCAGCCCTACCGGGGCAGGGAATTCAGATACGCAGTATTTT.

The sample holds a few counts of this clonotype. The chain links TRBV5-5 to TRBJ1-4; no firm D call. CDR1 is SGHKS, CDR2 YYEKEE, per germline (reference sequence). The length of the CDR3 is 16 residues. Between the trimmed V and J ends, which lost 0 bases and 7 bases, there was a span of 16 bases. CDR3 bases: TGTGCCAGCAGCTTGGACGGTGTTACGGACGGTGAAAAACTGTTTTTT. Amino acids: CASSLDGVTDGEKLFF.

V gene TRBV7-8 combines with J gene TRBJ2-3; D unresolved. Germline loops: CDR1 SGHVS, CDR2 FQNEAQ. The CDR3 is 16 amino acids. Trimming left V 5 bases short and J 4 bases short, with 19 bases between. This CDR3 is CASSPGPSLRPDTQYF. The DNA for the CDR3 is TGTGCCAGCAGCCCCGGACCAAGCCTAAGGCCAGATACGCAGTATTTT.

This clonotype was detected ten times or more. J is TRBJ1-2 and V is TRBV6-6, with TRBD1 matching 7 bases. The CDR3 is 16 amino acids. The J segment lost 4 bases and the V segment lost 0 bases, leaving 8 bases of the junction unmatched. Germline assignment: CDR1 MNHNY and CDR2 SVGAGI (reference sequence). CDR3 amino acids: CASSYSLQGPGYGYTF. CDR3 sequence (DNA): TGTGCCAGCAGTTACTCACTACAGGGGCCGGGCTATGGCTACACCTTC.

DNA of the CDR3: TGTGCCAGCAGTGATGGGGGTAATGAGCAGTTCTTC. Its translation is CASSDGGNEQFF. The V and J genes are TRBV12-3 or TRBV12-4 and TRBJ2-1, with D perhaps being TRBD1 or TRBD2 (5 bases each). The CDR3 totals 12 residues. Trimming removed 5 bases at V and 7 bases at J, with 9 bases between.

This clonotype was seen more than once but under ten times. This sequence joins TRBV12-3 or TRBV12-4 and TRBJ1-2; weak D call: TRBD1 (6 bases). The CDR3 has 13 residues. Trimming removed 8 bases at V and 4 bases at J, with 14 bases between. The CDR3 loop is CASVDRPAYGYTF. Written as DNA, the CDR3 is TGTGCCAGCGTCGACAGGCCCGCCTATGGCTACACCTTC.

The V call is TRBV27, the J call TRBJ2-3; TRBD2 matches 9 bases. Losses at the gene ends were 3 bases for V and 2 bases for J; bases not matched to a gene: 6. The germline V gene encodes CDR1 MNHEY and CDR2 SMNVEV (reference sequence). The CDR3 has 16 amino acids. CDR3 nucleotides: TGTGCCAGCAGTTTTAAGACTAGCGGATACACAGATACGCAGTATTTT. This codes for CASSFKTSGYTDTQYF.

In its sample, this clonotype was seen a few times. This chain links TRBV4-1 with TRBJ2-3; D is perhaps TRBD2 (6 bases). CDR3 length: 15 amino acids. Trimming removed 1 base at V and 0 bases at J, with 8 bases between. Germline assignment: CDR1 MGHRA and CDR2 YSYEKL. The CDR3 DNA reads TGCGCCAGCAGCCAAGGGACTATTAGCACAGATACGCAGTATTTT. Residues: CASSQGTISTDTQYF.

This clonotype was counted many times. This chain joins TRBV5-1 and TRBJ2-4, with 9 positions matching TRBD1. CDR1 and CDR2 from the germline V gene are SGHRS and YFSETQ. The V and J ends lost 4 bases and 6 bases, in that order; junction bases with no gene match: 2. This CDR3 is built from 13 residues. Here the CDR3 DNA reads TGCGCCAGCAGCCCGGGACAGGGAAACATTCAGTACTTC. This gives the protein CASSPGQGNIQYF.